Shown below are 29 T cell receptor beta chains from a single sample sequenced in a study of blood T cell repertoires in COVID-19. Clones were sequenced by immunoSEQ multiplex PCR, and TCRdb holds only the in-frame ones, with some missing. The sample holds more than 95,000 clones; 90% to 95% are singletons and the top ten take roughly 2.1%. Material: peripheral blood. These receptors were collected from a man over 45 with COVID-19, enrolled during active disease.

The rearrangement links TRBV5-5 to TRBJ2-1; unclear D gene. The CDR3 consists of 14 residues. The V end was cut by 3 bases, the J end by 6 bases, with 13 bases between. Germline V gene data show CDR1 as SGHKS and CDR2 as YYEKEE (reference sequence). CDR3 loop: CASSWLRVSNEQFF. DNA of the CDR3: TGTGCCAGCAGCTGGCTCCGGGTGAGCAATGAGCAGTTCTTC.

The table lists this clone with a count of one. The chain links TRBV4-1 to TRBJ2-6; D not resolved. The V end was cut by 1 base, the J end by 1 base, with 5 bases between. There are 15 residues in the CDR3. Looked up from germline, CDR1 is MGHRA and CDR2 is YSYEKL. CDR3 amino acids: CASSQVRSGANVLTF. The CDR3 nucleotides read TGCGCCAGCAGCCAAGTGCGGTCTGGGGCCAACGTCCTGACTTTC.

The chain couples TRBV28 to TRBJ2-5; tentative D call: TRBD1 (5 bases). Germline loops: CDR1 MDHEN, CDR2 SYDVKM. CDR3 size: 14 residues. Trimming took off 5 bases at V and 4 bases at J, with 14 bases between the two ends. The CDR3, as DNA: TGTGCCAGCAGTCGTCAGGGTCACCGAGAGACCCAGTACTTC. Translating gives CASSRQGHRETQYF.

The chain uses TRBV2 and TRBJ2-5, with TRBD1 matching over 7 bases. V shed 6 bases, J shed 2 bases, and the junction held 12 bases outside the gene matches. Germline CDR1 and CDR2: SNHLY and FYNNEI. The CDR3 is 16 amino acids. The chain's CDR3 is CASSKIRTGVQETQYF. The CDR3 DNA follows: TGTGCCAGCAGCAAAATTAGAACAGGGGTTCAAGAGACCCAGTACTTC.

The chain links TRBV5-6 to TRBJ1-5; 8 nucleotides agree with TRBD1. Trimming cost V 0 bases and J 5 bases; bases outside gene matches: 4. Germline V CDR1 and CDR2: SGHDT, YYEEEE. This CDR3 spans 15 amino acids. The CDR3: CASSLGTGWDQPQHF. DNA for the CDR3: TGTGCCAGCAGCTTGGGGACAGGGTGGGATCAGCCCCAGCATTTT.

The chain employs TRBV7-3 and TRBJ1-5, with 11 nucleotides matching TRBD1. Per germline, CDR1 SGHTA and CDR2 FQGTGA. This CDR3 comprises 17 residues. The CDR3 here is CAAKDDAGDRGYQPQHF. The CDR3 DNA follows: TGTGCGGCCAAAGACGATGCGGGGGACAGGGGGTATCAGCCCCAGCATTTT.

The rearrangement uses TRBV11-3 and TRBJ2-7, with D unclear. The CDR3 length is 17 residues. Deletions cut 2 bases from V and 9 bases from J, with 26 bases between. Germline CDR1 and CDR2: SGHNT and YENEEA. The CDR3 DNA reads TGTGCCAGCAGCTTATTGCTCCGGTCTCCCCCAGGTATCCGGCAGTACGTC. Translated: CASSLLLRSPPGIRQYV.

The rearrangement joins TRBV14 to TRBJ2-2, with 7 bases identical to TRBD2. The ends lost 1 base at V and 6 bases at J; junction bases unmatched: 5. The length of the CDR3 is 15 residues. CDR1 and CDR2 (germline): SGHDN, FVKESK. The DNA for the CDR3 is TGTGCCAGCAGCCAAGCCCGGGGAGGGCCCGGGGAGCTGTTTTTT. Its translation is CASSQARGGPGELFF.

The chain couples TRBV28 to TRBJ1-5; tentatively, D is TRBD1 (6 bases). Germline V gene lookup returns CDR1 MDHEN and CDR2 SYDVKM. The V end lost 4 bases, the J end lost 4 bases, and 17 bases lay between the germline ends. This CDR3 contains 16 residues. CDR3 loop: CASSSSGGRSNQPQHF. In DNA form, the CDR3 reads TGTGCCAGCAGTTCCTCGGGGGGCAGGAGTAATCAGCCCCAGCATTTT.

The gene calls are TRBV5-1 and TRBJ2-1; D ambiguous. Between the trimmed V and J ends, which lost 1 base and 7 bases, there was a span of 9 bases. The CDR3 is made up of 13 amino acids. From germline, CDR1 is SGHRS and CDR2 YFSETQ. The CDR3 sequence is CASSLILANEQFF. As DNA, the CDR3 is TGCGCCAGCAGCTTGATTCTTGCGAATGAGCAGTTCTTC.

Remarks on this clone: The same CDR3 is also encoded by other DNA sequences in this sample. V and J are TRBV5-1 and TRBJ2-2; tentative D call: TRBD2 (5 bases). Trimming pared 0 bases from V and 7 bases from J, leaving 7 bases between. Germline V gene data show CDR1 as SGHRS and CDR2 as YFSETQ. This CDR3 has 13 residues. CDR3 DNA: TGCGCCAGCAGCTTGGATCGGGGCGGGGAGCTGTTTTTT. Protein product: CASSLDRGGELFF.

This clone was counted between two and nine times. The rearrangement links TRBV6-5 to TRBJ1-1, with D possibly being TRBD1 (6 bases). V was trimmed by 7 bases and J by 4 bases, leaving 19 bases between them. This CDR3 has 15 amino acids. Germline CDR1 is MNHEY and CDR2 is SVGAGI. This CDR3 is CASTRKGTLGTEAFF. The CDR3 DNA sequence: TGTGCCAGCACCAGAAAAGGGACACTAGGCACTGAAGCTTTCTTT.

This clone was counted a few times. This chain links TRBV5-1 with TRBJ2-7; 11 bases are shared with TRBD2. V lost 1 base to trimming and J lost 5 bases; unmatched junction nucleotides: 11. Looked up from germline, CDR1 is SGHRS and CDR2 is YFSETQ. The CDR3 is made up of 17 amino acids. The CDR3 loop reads CASSLYPSGRSGDEQYV. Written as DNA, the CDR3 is TGCGCCAGCAGCTTGTACCCTAGCGGGAGGTCTGGGGACGAGCAGTACGTC.

The DNA of the CDR3 is TGCGCCAGCAGCCAAGATGGCAGGCAGGGGAACTACGAGCAGTACTTC. It encodes CASSQDGRQGNYEQYF. The V call is TRBV4-3, the J call TRBJ2-7; D is perhaps TRBD1 (6 bases). Germline CDR1 reads LGHNA; CDR2 reads YSLEER. V was cut by 0 bases and J by 3 bases, with 15 bases left in between. This CDR3 is built from 16 residues.

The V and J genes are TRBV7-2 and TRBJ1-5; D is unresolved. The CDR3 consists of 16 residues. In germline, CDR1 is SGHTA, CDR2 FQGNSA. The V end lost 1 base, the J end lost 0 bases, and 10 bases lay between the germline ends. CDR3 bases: TGTGCCAGCAGCTTAGTGGCGGAAGGTAGCAATCAGCCCCAGCATTTT. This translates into CASSLVAEGSNQPQHF.

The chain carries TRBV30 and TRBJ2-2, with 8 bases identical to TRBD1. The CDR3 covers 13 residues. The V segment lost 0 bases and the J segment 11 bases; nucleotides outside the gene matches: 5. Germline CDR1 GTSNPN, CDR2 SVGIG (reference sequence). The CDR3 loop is CAWSVQGVGELFF. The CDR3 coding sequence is TGTGCCTGGAGTGTACAGGGGGTCGGTGAGCTGTTTTTT.

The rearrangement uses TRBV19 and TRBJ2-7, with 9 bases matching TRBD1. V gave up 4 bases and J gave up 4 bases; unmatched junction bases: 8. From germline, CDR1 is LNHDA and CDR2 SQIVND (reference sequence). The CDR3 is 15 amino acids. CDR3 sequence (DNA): TGTGCCAGTAGTAGGATGGGACAGGGAGGATACGAGCAGTACTTC. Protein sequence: CASSRMGQGGYEQYF.

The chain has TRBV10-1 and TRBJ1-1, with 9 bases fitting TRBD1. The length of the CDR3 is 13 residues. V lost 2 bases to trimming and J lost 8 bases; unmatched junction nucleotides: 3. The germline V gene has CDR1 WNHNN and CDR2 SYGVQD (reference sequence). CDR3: CASSETTGGEAFF. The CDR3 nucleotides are TGCGCCAGCAGTGAGACGACAGGGGGAGAAGCTTTCTTT.

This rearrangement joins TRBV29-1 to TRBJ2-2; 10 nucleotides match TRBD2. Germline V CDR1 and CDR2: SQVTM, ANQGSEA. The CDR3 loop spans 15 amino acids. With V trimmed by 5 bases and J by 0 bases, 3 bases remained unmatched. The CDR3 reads CSVSLAGSNTGELFF. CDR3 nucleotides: TGCAGCGTTTCACTAGCGGGGTCGAACACCGGGGAGCTGTTTTTT.

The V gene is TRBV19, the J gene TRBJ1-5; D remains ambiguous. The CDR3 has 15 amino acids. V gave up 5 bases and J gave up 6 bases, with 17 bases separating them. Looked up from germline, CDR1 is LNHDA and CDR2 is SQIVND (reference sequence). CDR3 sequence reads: CASSLPSSPGQPQHF. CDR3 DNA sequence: TGTGCCAGTAGTTTACCCTCCAGCCCAGGTCAGCCCCAGCATTTT.

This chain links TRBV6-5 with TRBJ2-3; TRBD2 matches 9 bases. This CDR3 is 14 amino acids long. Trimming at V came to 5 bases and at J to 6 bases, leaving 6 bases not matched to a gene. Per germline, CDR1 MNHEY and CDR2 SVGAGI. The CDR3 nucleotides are TGTGCCAGCAGTCCCGGGACTAGCAGCGATACGCAGTATTTT. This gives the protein CASSPGTSSDTQYF.

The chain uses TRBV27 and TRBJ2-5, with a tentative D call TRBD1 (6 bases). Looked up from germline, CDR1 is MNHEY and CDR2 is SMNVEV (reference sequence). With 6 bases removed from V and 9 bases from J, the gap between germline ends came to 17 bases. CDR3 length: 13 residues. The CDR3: CASSTHNRDPQYF. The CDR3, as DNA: TGTGCCAGCAGCACCCACAACAGGGACCCCCAGTACTTC.

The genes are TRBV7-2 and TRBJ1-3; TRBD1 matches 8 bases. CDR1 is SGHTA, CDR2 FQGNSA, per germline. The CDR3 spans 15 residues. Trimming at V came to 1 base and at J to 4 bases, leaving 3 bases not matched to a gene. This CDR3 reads CASSLVSGGGNTIYF. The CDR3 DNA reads TGTGCCAGCAGCTTAGTATCAGGGGGCGGAAACACCATATATTTT.

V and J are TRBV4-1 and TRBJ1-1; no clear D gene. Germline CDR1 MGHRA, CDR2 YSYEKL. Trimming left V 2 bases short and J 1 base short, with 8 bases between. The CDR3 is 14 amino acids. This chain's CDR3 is CASSQSGGNTEAFF. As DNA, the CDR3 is TGCGCCAGCAGCCAATCCGGCGGGAACACTGAAGCTTTCTTT.

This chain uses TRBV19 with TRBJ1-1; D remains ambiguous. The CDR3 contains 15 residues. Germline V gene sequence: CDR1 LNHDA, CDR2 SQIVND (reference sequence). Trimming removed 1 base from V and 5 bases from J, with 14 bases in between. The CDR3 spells CASSIVFGGVTEAFF. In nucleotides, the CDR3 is TGTGCCAGTAGTATAGTATTTGGCGGAGTGACTGAAGCTTTCTTT.

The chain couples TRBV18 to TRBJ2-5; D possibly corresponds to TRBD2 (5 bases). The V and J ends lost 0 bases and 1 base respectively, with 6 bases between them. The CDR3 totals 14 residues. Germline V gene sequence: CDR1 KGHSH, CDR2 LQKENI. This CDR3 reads CASSPPSGQETQYF. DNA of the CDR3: TGTGCCAGCTCACCACCGAGCGGCCAAGAGACCCAGTACTTC. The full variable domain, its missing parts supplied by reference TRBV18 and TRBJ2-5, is NAGVMQNPRHLVRRRGQEARLRCSPMKGHSHVYWYRQLPEEGLKFMVYLQKENIIDESGMPKERFSAEFPKEGPSILRIQQVVRGDSAAYFCASSPPSGQETQYFGPGTRLLVL.

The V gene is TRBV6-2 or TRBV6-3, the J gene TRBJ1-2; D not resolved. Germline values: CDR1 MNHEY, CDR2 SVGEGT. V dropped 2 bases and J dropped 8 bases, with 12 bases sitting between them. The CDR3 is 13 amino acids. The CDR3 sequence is CASSYVESSGYTF. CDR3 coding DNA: TGTGCCAGCAGTTACGTCGAGTCGTCGGGCTACACCTTC.

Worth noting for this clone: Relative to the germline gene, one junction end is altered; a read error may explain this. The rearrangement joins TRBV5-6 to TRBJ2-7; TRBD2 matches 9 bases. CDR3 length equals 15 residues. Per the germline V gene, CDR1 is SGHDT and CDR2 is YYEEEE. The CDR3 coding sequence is TGTGCCAGCAGGGAACCGGGACTAGCCTCCTCCGAGCAGTACTTC. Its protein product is CASREPGLASSEQYF.

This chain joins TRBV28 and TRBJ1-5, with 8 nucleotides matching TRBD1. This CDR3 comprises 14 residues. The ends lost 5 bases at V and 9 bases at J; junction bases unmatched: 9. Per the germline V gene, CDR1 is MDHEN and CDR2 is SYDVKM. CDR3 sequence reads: CASSLRQGRRPQHF. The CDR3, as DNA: TGTGCCAGCAGTCTCCGACAGGGGCGTCGGCCCCAGCATTTT.